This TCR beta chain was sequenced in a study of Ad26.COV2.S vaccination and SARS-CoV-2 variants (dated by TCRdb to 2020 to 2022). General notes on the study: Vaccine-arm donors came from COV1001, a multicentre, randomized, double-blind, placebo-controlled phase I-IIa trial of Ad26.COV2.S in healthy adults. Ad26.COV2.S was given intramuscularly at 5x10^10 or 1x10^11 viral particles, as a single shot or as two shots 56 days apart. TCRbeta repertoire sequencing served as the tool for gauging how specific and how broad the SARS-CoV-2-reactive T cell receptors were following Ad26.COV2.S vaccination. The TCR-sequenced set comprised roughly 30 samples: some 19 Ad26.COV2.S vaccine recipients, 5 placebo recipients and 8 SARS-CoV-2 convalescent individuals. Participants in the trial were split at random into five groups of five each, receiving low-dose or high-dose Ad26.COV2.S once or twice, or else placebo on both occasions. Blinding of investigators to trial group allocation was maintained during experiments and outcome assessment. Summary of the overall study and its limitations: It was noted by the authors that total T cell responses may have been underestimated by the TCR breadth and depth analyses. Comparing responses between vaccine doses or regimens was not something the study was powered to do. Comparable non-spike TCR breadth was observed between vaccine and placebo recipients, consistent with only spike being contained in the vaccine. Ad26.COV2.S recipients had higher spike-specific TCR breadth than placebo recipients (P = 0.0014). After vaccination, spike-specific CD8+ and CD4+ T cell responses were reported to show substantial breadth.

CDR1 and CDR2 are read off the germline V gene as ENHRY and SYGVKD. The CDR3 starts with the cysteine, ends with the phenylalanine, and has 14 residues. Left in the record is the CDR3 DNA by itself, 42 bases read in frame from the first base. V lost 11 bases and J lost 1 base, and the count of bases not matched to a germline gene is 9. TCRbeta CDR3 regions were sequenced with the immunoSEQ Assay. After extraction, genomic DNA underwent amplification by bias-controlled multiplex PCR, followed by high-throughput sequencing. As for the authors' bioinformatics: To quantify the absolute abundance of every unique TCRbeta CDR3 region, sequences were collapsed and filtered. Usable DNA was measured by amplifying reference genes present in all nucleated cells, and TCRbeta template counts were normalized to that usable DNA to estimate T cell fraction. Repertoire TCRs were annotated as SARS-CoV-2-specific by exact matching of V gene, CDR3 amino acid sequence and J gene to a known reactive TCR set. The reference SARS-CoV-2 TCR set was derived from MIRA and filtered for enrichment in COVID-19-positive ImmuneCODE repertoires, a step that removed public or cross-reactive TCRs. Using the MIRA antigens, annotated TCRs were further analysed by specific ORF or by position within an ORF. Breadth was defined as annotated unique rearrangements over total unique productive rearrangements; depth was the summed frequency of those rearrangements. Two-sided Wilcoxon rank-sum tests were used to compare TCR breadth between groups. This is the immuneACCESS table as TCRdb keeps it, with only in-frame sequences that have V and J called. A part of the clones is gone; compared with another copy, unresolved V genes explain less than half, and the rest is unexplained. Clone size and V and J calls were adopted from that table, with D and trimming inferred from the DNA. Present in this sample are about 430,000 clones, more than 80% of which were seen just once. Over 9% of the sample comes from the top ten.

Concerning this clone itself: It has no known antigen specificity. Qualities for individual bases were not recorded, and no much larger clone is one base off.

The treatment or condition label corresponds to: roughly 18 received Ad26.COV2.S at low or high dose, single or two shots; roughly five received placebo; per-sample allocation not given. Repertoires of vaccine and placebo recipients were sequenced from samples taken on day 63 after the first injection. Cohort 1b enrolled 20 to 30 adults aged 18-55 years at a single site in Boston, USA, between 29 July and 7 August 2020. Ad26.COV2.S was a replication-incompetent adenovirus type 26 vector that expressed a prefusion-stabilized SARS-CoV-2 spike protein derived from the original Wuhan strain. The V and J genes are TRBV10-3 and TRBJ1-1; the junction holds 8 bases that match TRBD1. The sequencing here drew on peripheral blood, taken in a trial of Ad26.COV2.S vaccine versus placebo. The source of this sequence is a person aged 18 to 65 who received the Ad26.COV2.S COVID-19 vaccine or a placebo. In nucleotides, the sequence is TGTGCCGCGGGCAGGGGGCCGGGGAACACTGAAGCTTTCTTT. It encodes CAAGRGPGNTEAFF.